Detailed here is one T cell receptor (beta chain). Unmatched junction bases numbered 5, after V lost 5 bases and J lost 5 bases. Germline CDR1 reads SNHLY; CDR2 reads FYNNEI. The CDR3 consists of 14 residues. MiXCR, run by TCRdb on the RACE reads, gives a single entry per CDR3 protein. The profile covers 80,000 to 100,000 distinct CDR3 sequences, with about 8.6% appearing a single time and 2.9% taken by the ten largest. These data are taken from a study of human T cells and chemical hapten exposure. Time point in this sample: healthy volunteer bleed at 2 weeks. Extraction yielded total RNA from whole blood (unfractionated).

The receptor was derived from a female donor in good health. Some clones in this sample may be carry-over from other donors' samples. Sequenced sample: whole blood. The J gene is TRBJ1-4, the V gene TRBV2; 7 bases match TRBD1. The CDR3 spells CASSSDRDNEKLFF. The CDR3 region has the DNA TGTGCCAGCAGTTCCGACAGGGACAATGAAAAACTGTTTTTT.